These T cell receptor beta chains were read from a single sample in a study of identical twins. In TCRdb, the 5' RACE reads were re-called with MiXCR into one record per CDR3 protein. The sample has some 600,000 distinct CDR3 sequences; just over 7% are singletons. This sample was shared with a second study, whose subject was yellow fever vaccine responses in identical twins.

The material sequenced was PBMCs. The source is a woman aged 18-35 years in good health. CDR3s include the opening cysteine and the closing phenylalanine or tryptophan. Each record gives: V gene, D gene, clone size, J gene, CDR3 DNA, CDR3 protein. A D gene is named only where the DNA matches it firmly. Clone size, where shown, is once, few, many, or a class for clones that have expanded.

TRBV11-1	TRBD2	few	TRBJ2-5	TGTGCCAGCAGCTTTGTTAGCGGGGGCCCCCCCTCAAAAGAGACCCAGTACTTC	CASSFVSGGPPSKETQYF
TRBV24-1	-	-	TRBJ1-2	TGTGCCACCAGTAACGCGGCGTACTATGGCTACACCTTC	CATSNAAYYGYTF
TRBV27	TRBD2	few	TRBJ2-6	TGTGCCAGCAGTTTCCTAGCGGGGGCGGTCTCTGGGGCCAACGTCCTGACTTTC	CASSFLAGAVSGANVLTF
TRBV27	TRBD2	-	TRBJ2-7	TGTGCCAGCAGCAGCATATCTGGACTAGCGCATGACTACGAGCAGTACTTC	CASSSISGLAHDYEQYF
TRBV6-5	-	many	TRBJ2-7	TGTGCCAGCAGTTACGTTATTGGGGACAAGGTCATTTTGCACGAGCAGTACTTC	CASSYVIGDKVILHEQYF
TRBV29-1	-	few	TRBJ2-1	TGCAGCTTTCAGCGGGTCAGCTCCTACAATGAGCAGTTCTTC	CSFQRVSSYNEQFF
TRBV5-1	-	few	TRBJ1-3	TGCGCCAGCAGCTTAATGGGTAATACTGGAAACACCATATATTTT	CASSLMGNTGNTIYF
TRBV20-1	TRBD2	-	TRBJ2-1	TGCAGTGTTCAGAGGGTAGCGGGGGGGATTGAGCAGTTCTTC	CSVQRVAGGIEQFF
TRBV7-8	-	few	TRBJ2-1	TGTGCCAGCAGCTCTGCCCCAGCGGAGGGTGAGCAGTTCTTC	CASSSAPAEGEQFF
TRBV5-5	-	few	TRBJ2-2	TGTGCCAGCAGCTTGGTTGGCGGCAGGGGTAAGACCGGGGAGCTGTTTTTT	CASSLVGGRGKTGELFF
TRBV20-1	TRBD2	many	TRBJ2-7	TGCAGTGCTAGAGGGGCTAGCGGGTTTGAATACGAGCAGTACTTC	CSARGASGFEYEQYF
TRBV7-2	TRBD2	few	TRBJ2-7	TGTGCCAGCAGCCTACTAGCGGCCCCTCCCTACGAGCAGTACTTC	CASSLLAAPPYEQYF
TRBV3-1	TRBD1	-	TRBJ2-1	TGTGCCAGCAGCAAACGGGGACAGGGCAATGAGCAGTTCTTC	CASSKRGQGNEQFF
TRBV15	-	-	TRBJ2-3	TGTGCCACCAGCAGAGAGGCAAGCATCACAGATACGCAGTATTTT	CATSREASITDTQYF
TRBV12-3/TRBV12-4	TRBD2	-	TRBJ2-2	TGTGCCAGCCCGAGGACTAGCGGGGCGAACACCGGGGAGCTGTTTTTT	CASPRTSGANTGELFF
TRBV7-3	-	many	TRBJ2-7	TGTGCCAGCAGCACCACGGGGGATGCCTACGAGCAGTACTTC	CASSTTGDAYEQYF
TRBV5-5	-	few	TRBJ1-5	TGTGCCAGCAGCTTTGGAGGGTTTAGCAATCAGCCCCAGCATTTT	CASSFGGFSNQPQHF
TRBV10-3	-	-	TRBJ2-3	TGTGCCATCAGTGAGCAGCGCACAGATACGCAGTATTTT	CAISEQRTDTQYF
TRBV20-1	TRBD1	many	TRBJ1-5	TGCAGTGCTAGGGAAGGGACAGGATCCCCTAATCAGCCCCAGCATTTT	CSAREGTGSPNQPQHF
TRBV5-1	-	few	TRBJ2-5	TGCGCCAGCAGCGCGGGACTTAAAGAGACCCAGTACTTC	CASSAGLKETQYF
TRBV5-1	-	many	TRBJ2-2	TGCGCCAGCAGGGACACCTCGAACACCGGGGAGCTGTTTTTT	CASRDTSNTGELFF
TRBV20-1	-	many	TRBJ2-1	TGCAGTGCTTTCAGGGGGGGAACCACCTACAATGAGCAGTTCTTC	CSAFRGGTTYNEQFF
TRBV7-3	-	few	TRBJ2-2	TGTGCCAGCAGCTCAGTTCGGGGGGAGCTGTTTTTT	CASSSVRGELFF
TRBV12-3/TRBV12-4	-	many	TRBJ1-6	TGTGCCAGCAGTTTAGCCCGGGACAATGCTTCACCCCTCCACTTT	CASSLARDNASPLHF
TRBV11-2	-	many	TRBJ2-7	TGTGCCAGCAGCTTAGAACCGAGGTCGGGGAAAGCTTACGAGCAGTACTTC	CASSLEPRSGKAYEQYF
TRBV12-3/TRBV12-4	TRBD1	-	TRBJ2-1	TGTGCCAGCAGAGACAGGGGGTTGCCCTACAATGAGCAGTTCTTC	CASRDRGLPYNEQFF
TRBV5-1	-	many	TRBJ2-7	TGCGCCAGCAGCCCGGACGTCTACGAGCAGTACTTC	CASSPDVYEQYF
TRBV5-1	-	-	TRBJ2-7	TGCGCCAGCAGCTCATCTACGGGGCAGGGCTACGAGCAGTACTTC	CASSSSTGQGYEQYF
TRBV14	TRBD2	-	TRBJ2-3	TGTGCCAGCAGCCAAGGGGCCTTGGCTAGCGGGGTGGGAGATACGCAGTATTTT	CASSQGALASGVGDTQYF
TRBV9	-	few	TRBJ2-3	TGTGCCAGCAGCGTAGACGGGGTACCACCAGATACGCAGTATTTT	CASSVDGVPPDTQYF
TRBV12-3/TRBV12-4	TRBD1	few	TRBJ2-5	TGTGCCAGCAGTTTTGGGACAGGGGAGGGAGAGACCCAGTACTTC	CASSFGTGEGETQYF
TRBV15	TRBD1	few	TRBJ2-3	TGTGCCACCCGAGGACAGGTTTTCGCAGATACGCAGTATTTT	CATRGQVFADTQYF
TRBV10-3	-	-	TRBJ2-4	TGTGCCATCAGTCCTACAAGGGCCCTAGAAAACATTCAGTACTTC	CAISPTRALENIQYF
TRBV29-1	-	many	TRBJ2-2	TGCAGCGTTGATGACCTGCACCGTTTCCCAACCGGCACCGGGGAGCTGTTTTTT	CSVDDLHRFPTGTGELFF
TRBV9	-	-	TRBJ2-1	TGTGCCAGCAGCGCGACTGGGAGCCTGGGTGAGCAGTTCTTC	CASSATGSLGEQFF
TRBV29-1	TRBD2	few	TRBJ2-5	TGCAGCGTTGACAAGACTAGCGGGAGACCAGAGACCCAGTACTTC	CSVDKTSGRPETQYF
TRBV7-9	-	few	TRBJ2-7	TGTGCCAGCAGCTTAGGCTGGACTCGCGGGGACGAGCAGTACTTC	CASSLGWTRGDEQYF
TRBV3-1	TRBD1	few	TRBJ2-5	TGTGCCAGCAGCCATCCACGGACAGGGCAAGAGACCCAGTACTTC	CASSHPRTGQETQYF
TRBV2	TRBD1	-	TRBJ1-2	TGTGCCAGCAGTGACCCCGACAGGGCGATCTATGGCTACACCTTC	CASSDPDRAIYGYTF
TRBV20-1	-	few	TRBJ2-2	TGCAGTGCTAGTAAGGACGGGGGCACCGGGGAGCTGTTTTTT	CSASKDGGTGELFF
TRBV12-3/TRBV12-4	-	-	TRBJ2-7	TGTGCCAGCAGTTTAGCGCTTTCAACCGGGAGCAACGAGCAGTACTTC	CASSLALSTGSNEQYF
TRBV29-1	TRBD2	many	TRBJ2-1	TGCAGCGTTGAAGGGAAGCGGGAGGCCTCCTACAATGAGCAGTTCTTC	CSVEGKREASYNEQFF
TRBV18	-	-	TRBJ2-1	TGTGCCAGCTCACCACCCGGCAGGCGCTCCTACAATGAGCAGTTCTTC	CASSPPGRRSYNEQFF
TRBV6-1	-	-	TRBJ2-1	TGTGCCAGCAGCACCCCCCGGGGCCGGGACAATGAGCAGTTCTTC	CASSTPRGRDNEQFF
TRBV15	-	few	TRBJ1-2	TGTGCCACCAGCAGAGATTTCCTAAGAAGAGGACAGCATGGCTACACCTTC	CATSRDFLRRGQHGYTF
TRBV12-3/TRBV12-4	TRBD1	-	TRBJ1-6	TGTGCCAGCAGGGAGGGACAGTATAATTCACCCCTCCACTTT	CASREGQYNSPLHF
TRBV15	-	-	TRBJ2-1	TGTGCCACCAGCACCCTCGGGACACCATCCTACAATGAGCAGTTCTTC	CATSTLGTPSYNEQFF
TRBV20-1	TRBD2	many	TRBJ2-1	TGCAGTGCACCTAGCCGGTTCGGGGAGGGCAATGAGCAGTTCTTC	CSAPSRFGEGNEQFF
TRBV5-1	-	many	TRBJ2-1	TGCGCCAGCAGCTTGGTCCCCGGGAGCTCCTACAATGAGCAGTTCTTC	CASSLVPGSSYNEQFF
TRBV12-3/TRBV12-4	-	-	TRBJ1-3	TGTGCCAGCAGTCCGAGACAGTCCTCTGGAAACACCATATATTTT	CASSPRQSSGNTIYF
TRBV12-3/TRBV12-4	TRBD2	-	TRBJ2-5	TGTGCCAGCTCCCTCACGAAGGGACCGGGAGGAGAGACCCAGTACTTC	CASSLTKGPGGETQYF
TRBV20-1	-	many	TRBJ2-7	TGCAGTGCTAGTCCCTCCGGGACCCCGAGGGGCGAGCAGTACTTC	CSASPSGTPRGEQYF
TRBV20-1	-	-	TRBJ2-7	TGCAGTGCCAGGGGAGGACCGGGGTCCTACGAGCAGTACTTC	CSARGGPGSYEQYF
TRBV5-1	-	many	TRBJ1-4	TGCGCCAGCAGCATTCAGCCGGAGGGTGAAAAACTGTTTTTT	CASSIQPEGEKLFF
TRBV28	TRBD2	-	TRBJ2-7	TGTGCCAGCAGTCTGAGCCCAGCGGGATCCTACGAGCAGTACTTC	CASSLSPAGSYEQYF
TRBV7-9	-	-	TRBJ2-3	TGTGCCAGCACAACGGGCTCTACAGATACGCAGTATTTT	CASTTGSTDTQYF
TRBV3-1	TRBD1	few	TRBJ1-3	TGTGCCAGCAGCCACCGGGACAGGGCCGGAAACACCATATATTTT	CASSHRDRAGNTIYF
TRBV19	-	few	TRBJ2-3	TGTGCCAGTGGGTCCCGGAGCACAGATACGCAGTATTTT	CASGSRSTDTQYF
TRBV3-1	-	few	TRBJ2-2	TGTGCCAGCAGCCAAGTTTATGGGGCACCCGGGGAGCTGTTTTTT	CASSQVYGAPGELFF
TRBV5-4	-	-	TRBJ2-6	TGTGCAGCCCAGAGCACTGGGGCCAACGTCCTGACTTTC	CAAQSTGANVLTF